These T cell receptor beta chains were read from a single sample in a study of response to subunit inactivated influenza vaccine. TCRdb used MiXCR to reprocess the RT-PCR reads, holding one entry per CDR3 protein. Here the sample spans about 150,000 distinct CDR3 sequences, approximately 12% being singletons. Here the sequenced sample was CD8+ T cells sorted from PBMCs, taken around 25 months after vaccination. The receptor source for this set is a man between 50 and 69 years old who received an inactivated influenza vaccine. CDR3s include the opening cysteine and the closing phenylalanine or tryptophan. The order of the fields is D gene, J gene, V gene, clone size, CDR3 protein, CDR3 DNA. D genes are given only for firm matches. Clone sizes are given selectively: once, few, many, or a class where the clone is expanded.

d_call: NA
j_call: TRBJ2-4
v_call: TRBV2
clone_size: medium-sized
cdr3_aa: CASSELSETLAKNIQYF
cdr3_nt: TGTGCCAGCAGTGAATTGAGCGAAACGCTAGCCAAAAACATTCAGTACTTC

d_call: NA
j_call: TRBJ2-3
v_call: TRBV20-1
clone_size: many
cdr3_aa: CSALKGDTQYF
cdr3_nt: TGCAGTGCTCTCAAGGGGGATACGCAGTATTTT

d_call: NA
j_call: TRBJ2-7
v_call: TRBV25-1
clone_size: few
cdr3_aa: CASSGQRGLGPYEQYF
cdr3_nt: TGTGCCAGCAGTGGACAACGGGGCTTAGGACCCTACGAGCAGTACTTC

d_call: TRBD1
j_call: TRBJ1-1
v_call: TRBV5-1
clone_size: many
cdr3_aa: CASSLIPGQGIEAFF
cdr3_nt: TGCGCCAGCAGCTTGATACCCGGACAGGGAATTGAAGCTTTCTTT

d_call: TRBD1
j_call: TRBJ1-6
v_call: TRBV27
clone_size: few
cdr3_aa: CASSLDRGPSPLHF
cdr3_nt: TGTGCCAGCAGTTTGGACAGGGGCCCCTCACCCCTCCACTTT

d_call: TRBD1
j_call: TRBJ2-1
v_call: TRBV28
clone_size: many
cdr3_aa: CASAPGTGNYNEQFF
cdr3_nt: TGTGCCAGCGCACCAGGGACAGGAAATTACAATGAGCAGTTCTTC

d_call: TRBD1
j_call: TRBJ2-2
v_call: TRBV7-2
clone_size: NA
cdr3_aa: CASRLFSGTGDFGELFF
cdr3_nt: TGTGCCAGCAGACTTTTCTCCGGGACAGGGGATTTCGGGGAGCTGTTTTTT

d_call: TRBD2
j_call: TRBJ2-7
v_call: TRBV20-1
clone_size: few
cdr3_aa: CSAREPSGVLPYEQYF
cdr3_nt: TGCAGTGCTAGAGAACCTAGCGGGGTCTTACCCTACGAGCAGTACTTC

d_call: TRBD1
j_call: TRBJ2-1
v_call: TRBV15
clone_size: few
cdr3_aa: CATSRATGNEQFF
cdr3_nt: TGTGCCACCAGCAGAGCGACAGGGAATGAGCAGTTCTTC

d_call: NA
j_call: TRBJ1-6
v_call: TRBV12-3/TRBV12-4
clone_size: few
cdr3_aa: CASSPGEGGTPLHF
cdr3_nt: TGTGCCAGCAGTCCAGGAGAAGGAGGGACACCCCTCCACTTT

d_call: NA
j_call: TRBJ1-1
v_call: TRBV20-1
clone_size: NA
cdr3_aa: CSATTPGGRNTEAFF
cdr3_nt: TGCAGTGCTACCACCCCGGGGGGCCGGAACACTGAAGCTTTCTTT

d_call: TRBD2
j_call: TRBJ2-7
v_call: TRBV28
clone_size: few
cdr3_aa: CASSSVLAGFYEQYF
cdr3_nt: TGTGCCAGCAGTTCGGTACTAGCGGGGTTCTACGAGCAGTACTTC

d_call: TRBD1
j_call: TRBJ2-3
v_call: TRBV24-1
clone_size: NA
cdr3_aa: CATSEWTGGFTDTQYF
cdr3_nt: TGTGCCACCAGTGAGTGGACAGGGGGCTTCACAGATACGCAGTATTTT

d_call: NA
j_call: TRBJ2-7
v_call: TRBV4-1
clone_size: NA
cdr3_aa: CASSPWEAYEQYF
cdr3_nt: TGCGCCAGCAGCCCCTGGGAAGCCTACGAGCAGTACTTC

d_call: NA
j_call: TRBJ2-3
v_call: TRBV7-9
clone_size: NA
cdr3_aa: CASSLRYLGDTQYF
cdr3_nt: TGTGCCAGCAGCTTAAGATATCTCGGAGATACGCAGTATTTT

d_call: NA
j_call: TRBJ1-2
v_call: TRBV15
clone_size: NA
cdr3_aa: CATSRDPVRVNYGYTF
cdr3_nt: TGTGCCACCAGCAGAGATCCAGTAAGGGTTAACTATGGCTACACCTTC

d_call: TRBD1
j_call: TRBJ2-1
v_call: TRBV29-1
clone_size: many
cdr3_aa: CSVSTGGSYNEQFF
cdr3_nt: TGCAGCGTCTCAACAGGGGGCTCCTACAATGAGCAGTTCTTC

d_call: TRBD2
j_call: TRBJ2-3
v_call: TRBV20-1
clone_size: NA
cdr3_aa: CSAMRLAGGPSLSTDTQYF
cdr3_nt: TGCAGTGCTATGAGACTAGCGGGGGGCCCAAGTCTTAGCACAGATACGCAGTATTTT

d_call: NA
j_call: TRBJ2-2
v_call: TRBV13
clone_size: few
cdr3_aa: CASSLRTSPAGELFF
cdr3_nt: TGTGCCAGCAGCTTGAGGACCTCCCCCGCCGGGGAGCTGTTTTTT

d_call: NA
j_call: TRBJ2-2
v_call: TRBV11-2
clone_size: NA
cdr3_aa: CASSLGKAAVGGGELFF
cdr3_nt: TGTGCCAGCAGCTTAGGAAAGGCTGCGGTCGGGGGCGGGGAGCTGTTTTTT

d_call: NA
j_call: TRBJ2-1
v_call: TRBV12-3/TRBV12-4
clone_size: many
cdr3_aa: CASSFGSSYNEQFF
cdr3_nt: TGTGCCAGCAGTTTTGGGAGCTCCTACAATGAGCAGTTCTTC

d_call: NA
j_call: TRBJ1-5
v_call: TRBV6-2/TRBV6-3
clone_size: few
cdr3_aa: CASSYGENQPQHF
cdr3_nt: TGTGCCAGCAGTTACGGGGAGAATCAGCCCCAGCATTTT

d_call: TRBD2
j_call: TRBJ2-1
v_call: TRBV6-2/TRBV6-3
clone_size: many
cdr3_aa: CASSYSLREDYNEQFF
cdr3_nt: TGTGCCAGCAGTTACTCTCTCCGGGAGGACTACAATGAGCAGTTCTTC

d_call: NA
j_call: TRBJ1-5
v_call: TRBV6-2/TRBV6-3
clone_size: NA
cdr3_aa: CASSYSEGRYQPQHF
cdr3_nt: TGTGCCAGCAGTTACTCAGAGGGTCGGTATCAGCCCCAGCATTTT

d_call: NA
j_call: TRBJ2-7
v_call: TRBV7-2
clone_size: few
cdr3_aa: CASSESWGSSYEQYF
cdr3_nt: TGTGCCAGCAGCGAAAGCTGGGGGAGCTCCTACGAGCAGTACTTC

d_call: TRBD1
j_call: TRBJ2-1
v_call: TRBV2
clone_size: many
cdr3_aa: CASNDRGSYNEQFF
cdr3_nt: TGTGCCAGCAATGACAGGGGGTCCTACAATGAGCAGTTCTTC

d_call: NA
j_call: TRBJ2-1
v_call: TRBV29-1
clone_size: NA
cdr3_aa: CSVGSNEQFF
cdr3_nt: TGCAGCGTTGGTAGCAATGAGCAGTTCTTC

d_call: TRBD1
j_call: TRBJ2-3
v_call: TRBV24-1
clone_size: few
cdr3_aa: CATSDHGTGGISTDTQYF
cdr3_nt: TGTGCCACCAGTGATCATGGGACAGGGGGGATCAGCACAGATACGCAGTATTTT

d_call: TRBD2
j_call: TRBJ2-3
v_call: TRBV7-2
clone_size: NA
cdr3_aa: CASSYLTSGGVADKQYF
cdr3_nt: TGTGCCAGCAGCTATCTGACTAGCGGGGGGGTTGCAGATAAGCAGTATTTT

d_call: NA
j_call: TRBJ2-1
v_call: TRBV6-2/TRBV6-3
clone_size: NA
cdr3_aa: CASSYSGVASNEQFF
cdr3_nt: TGTGCCAGCAGCTATTCGGGGGTAGCGAGCAATGAGCAGTTCTTC

d_call: TRBD2
j_call: TRBJ2-3
v_call: TRBV13
clone_size: NA
cdr3_aa: CASRGRTSGGSTDTQYF
cdr3_nt: TGTGCCAGCAGGGGACGGACTAGCGGGGGGAGCACAGATACGCAGTATTTT

d_call: NA
j_call: TRBJ2-7
v_call: TRBV4-3
clone_size: few
cdr3_aa: CASSQGAWLYEQYF
cdr3_nt: TGCGCCAGCAGCCAAGGCGCGTGGCTATACGAGCAGTACTTC